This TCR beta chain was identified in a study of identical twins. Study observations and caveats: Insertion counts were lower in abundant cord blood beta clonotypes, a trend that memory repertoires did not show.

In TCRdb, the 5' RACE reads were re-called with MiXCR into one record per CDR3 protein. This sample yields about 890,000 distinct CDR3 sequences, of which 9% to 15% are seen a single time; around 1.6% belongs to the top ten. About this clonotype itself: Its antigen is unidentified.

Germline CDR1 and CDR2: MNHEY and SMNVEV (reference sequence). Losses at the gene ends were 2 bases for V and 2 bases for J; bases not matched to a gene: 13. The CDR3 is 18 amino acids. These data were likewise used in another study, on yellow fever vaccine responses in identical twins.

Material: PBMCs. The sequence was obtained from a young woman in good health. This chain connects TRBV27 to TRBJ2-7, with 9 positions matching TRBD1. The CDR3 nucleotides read TGTGCCAGCAGTTTACGCCCTCCGGGACAGGGTTTCCCCTACGAGCAGTACTTC. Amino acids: CASSLRPPGQGFPYEQYF.